Below, 12 T cell receptor beta chains from the same sample are listed, as sequenced in a study of T cells in Graves' hyperthyroidism and ophthalmopathy. From RNA transcripts, TCR beta CDR3 regions were amplified. Researchers ran a first-round RT-PCR on the TCR CDR3 using the HTBI primer set. TCRdb re-derived calls from the multiplex PCR reads in MiXCR, one entry per CDR3 protein. The sample has 340,000 or so distinct CDR3 sequences, roughly 15% seen once; the top ten hold roughly a third. Sequencing was performed on blood. The source is a man younger than 45 with Graves' hyperthyroidism.

Of note for this clonotype: Given a much more abundant clone one base away, this may be a read error. The chain employs TRBV13 and TRBJ2-5; TRBD1 matches 11 bases. Germline V lookup: CDR1 PRHDT, CDR2 FYEKMQ (reference sequence). J was trimmed by 4 bases and V by 5 bases; bases with no gene match: 0. The CDR3 sequence is 13 residues long. CDR3 in DNA: TGTGCCAGCAGCGGACAGGGGGCAGAGACCCAGTACTTC. It translates to CASSGQGAETQYF. The variable domain in full, with the rest retrieved from reference TRBV13 and TRBJ2-5, is AAGVIQSPRHLIKEKRETATLKCYPIPRHDTVYWYQQGPGQDPQFLISFYEKMQSDKGSIPDRFSAQQFSDYHSELNMSSLELGDSALYFCASSGQGAETQYFGPGTRLLVL.

In its sample, this clonotype was seen many times. The rearrangement uses TRBV11-2 and TRBJ2-7; D unclear. Germline V CDR1 and CDR2: SGHAT, FQNNGV. V shed 1 base and J shed 7 bases, with 14 bases lying between them. The CDR3 is 14 residues long. This chain's CDR3 is CASSLVAGGREQYF. The DNA for the CDR3 is TGTGCCAGCAGCTTAGTCGCCGGTGGAAGGGAGCAGTACTTC.

This clonotype was seen repeatedly, ten times or more. This sequence joins TRBV11-3 and TRBJ1-1, with D uncertain. The CDR3 sequence is 13 residues long. Germline V gives CDR1 SGHNT, CDR2 YENEEA. With 1 base removed from V and 4 bases from J, the gap between germline ends came to 7 bases. CDR3 region: CASSLGPGTEAFF. CDR3 in DNA: TGTGCCAGCAGCTTAGGCCCGGGCACTGAAGCTTTCTTT. The whole variable domain, filled in from reference TRBV11-3 and TRBJ1-1, reads EAGVVQSPRYKIIEKKQPVAFWCNPISGHNTLYWYLQNLGQGPELLIRYENEEAVDDSQLPKDRFSAERLKGVDSTLKIQPAELGDSAVYLCASSLGPGTEAFFGQGTRLTVV.

This clonotype appeared many times. The chain employs TRBV10-3 and TRBJ2-7; 8 nucleotides match TRBD1. The CDR3 contains 13 residues. With 6 bases clipped from V and 7 bases from J, the junction kept 8 bases outside the gene matches. Germline lookup yields CDR1 ENHRY and CDR2 SYGVKD. As DNA, the CDR3 is TGTGCCATCAGCTCAACGGACAGGGCGGAGCAGTACTTC. This translates into CAISSTDRAEQYF.

The V gene is TRBV18, the J gene TRBJ2-1, with 7 bases fitting TRBD2. CDR3 length: 14 residues. CDR1 and CDR2 from the germline V gene are KGHSH and LQKENI. The junction had 10 bases not matched to a gene; V was cut back by 6 bases and J by 8 bases. This CDR3 is CASSSGGSRDEQFF. The CDR3 DNA follows: TGTGCCAGCTCGTCGGGCGGGAGTAGGGATGAGCAGTTCTTC. The complete variable domain, with remaining parts taken from reference TRBV18 and TRBJ2-1, reads NAGVMQNPRHLVRRRGQEARLRCSPMKGHSHVYWYRQLPEEGLKFMVYLQKENIIDESGMPKERFSAEFPKEGPSILRIQQVVRGDSAAYFCASSSGGSRDEQFFGPGTRLTVL.

The table lists this clonotype with many counts. This chain connects TRBV20-1 to TRBJ1-2; 7 nucleotides agree with TRBD1. In germline, CDR1 is DFQATT, CDR2 SNEGSKA (reference sequence). The CDR3 totals 14 residues. V gave up 4 bases and J gave up 2 bases; unmatched junction bases: 7. The CDR3 sequence is CSAIIRDSNYGYTF. The DNA for the CDR3 is TGCAGTGCTATCATTCGGGACAGCAACTATGGCTACACCTTC.

This clonotype has at least ten counts. J is TRBJ1-1 and V is TRBV7-9; no clear D. This CDR3 is built from 17 residues. Trimming shortened V by 1 base and J by 1 base, and 16 bases separated the two germline ends. In germline, CDR1 is SEHNR, CDR2 FQNEAQ (reference sequence). CDR3 DNA sequence: TGTGCCAGCAGCTTAGGCAGGTTGAGGGAAAAGAACACTGAAGCTTTCTTT. It specifies CASSLGRLREKNTEAFF. Using reference TRBV7-9 and TRBJ1-1 for the parts outside the CDR3, the full variable domain is DTGVSQNPRHKITKRGQNVTFRCDPISEHNRLYWYRQTLGQGPEFLTYFQNEAQLEKSRLLSDRFSAERPKGSFSTLEIQRTEQGDSAMYLCASSLGRLREKNTEAFFGQGTRLTVV.

There are a few counts of this clonotype. The chain combines TRBV19 with TRBJ2-1; D is unresolved. The CDR3 runs to 19 residues. Germline V gene sequence: CDR1 LNHDA, CDR2 SQIVND (reference sequence). V gave up 3 bases and J gave up 8 bases, with 29 bases separating them. Written as DNA, the CDR3 is TGTGCCAGTAGTATGGGTCTTTGGACGGGCCAGCAACCGGGCGATGAGCAGTTCTTC. Translated, it gives CASSMGLWTGQQPGDEQFF.

The chain is built from TRBV12-3 or TRBV12-4 and TRBJ2-5; possibly TRBD2 for D (5 bases). This CDR3 comprises 10 residues. V was trimmed by 4 bases and J by 8 bases, leaving 5 bases between them. The CDR3 region is CASSSGTQYF. The CDR3, as DNA: TGTGCCAGCAGTTCGGGAACCCAGTACTTC.

The chain uses TRBV10-3 and TRBJ2-1, with D tentatively TRBD1 (6 bases). Germline V lookup: CDR1 ENHRY, CDR2 SYGVKD. V was shortened by 0 bases and J by 5 bases, with 8 bases between the two germline ends. The CDR3 runs 14 residues. CDR3 residues: CAISESRDNNEQFF. In DNA, the CDR3 is TGTGCCATCAGTGAGTCGAGGGACAACAATGAGCAGTTCTTC.

V is TRBV7-2 and J is TRBJ2-2, with D possibly called TRBD1 or TRBD2 (5 bases each). This CDR3 spans 15 amino acids. V shed 5 bases and J shed 7 bases, with 17 bases lying between them. Germline values: CDR1 SGHTA, CDR2 FQGNSA. CDR3 nucleotides: TGTGCCAGCAGCCCCAGGGCCGGGGTCTTCGGGGAGCTGTTTTTT. It translates to CASSPRAGVFGELFF.

The chain employs TRBV5-8 and TRBJ1-2; D possibly corresponds to TRBD1 (5 bases). The CDR3 runs to 15 residues. From germline, CDR1 is SGHTS and CDR2 YDEGEE. The V gene lost 5 bases and the J gene lost 0 bases, with 14 bases spanning the gap. In DNA, the CDR3 is TGTGCCAGCAGGTGGGGGGGGAGAGCTAACTATGGCTACACCTTC. As protein: CASRWGGRANYGYTF. The full variable domain, completed using reference TRBV5-8 and TRBJ1-2, is EAGVTQSPTHLIKTRGQQATLRCSPISGHTSVYWYQQALGLGLQFLLWYDEGEERNRGNFPPRFSGRQFPNYSSELNVNALELEDSALYLCASRWGGRANYGYTFGSGTRLTVV.